These 16 T cell receptor beta chains were all obtained from the same sample, sequenced in a study of T-cell memory formation after mild COVID-19. One entry per CDR3 protein results from TCRdb running MiXCR on the 5' RACE reads. The sample lists 300,000 to 400,000 distinct CDR3 sequences, 25% to 30% seen once, with roughly 12% in the top ten. Sequenced sample: PBMCs or a T cell subset sorted from them (not recorded which). All receptors come from an adult woman who had mild COVID-19 (a few samples of this study predate the infection). Cell type and time point are not known.

This clonotype was found a few times. CDR3 residues: CASSPGLAGSLYTQYF. The CDR3 coding sequence is TGTGCCAGCTCACCGGGACTAGCGGGATCCCTATATACGCAGTATTTT. The rearrangement uses TRBV18 and TRBJ2-3, with TRBD2 matching 13 bases. Losses at the gene ends were 3 bases for V and 7 bases for J; bases not matched to a gene: 7. CDR3 length: 16 amino acids. The germline V gene encodes CDR1 KGHSH and CDR2 LQKENI.

The chain employs TRBV7-2 and TRBJ1-6; a weak D match, TRBD1 (5 bases). CDR1 is SGHTA and CDR2 is FQGNSA in the germline V gene. Trimming removed 0 bases at V and 9 bases at J, with 15 bases between. The CDR3 contains 16 residues. CDR3 region: CASSLAPPGGGSPLHF. As DNA, the CDR3 is TGTGCCAGCAGCTTAGCCCCCCCCGGCGGGGGTTCACCCCTCCACTTT.

DNA of the CDR3: TGTGCCTCCGGACCCTTGGGAGGATACAATGAGCAGTTCTTC. Translated, it gives CASGPLGGYNEQFF. The rearrangement links TRBV7-9 to TRBJ2-1; TRBD2 might be the D (6 bases). Per germline, CDR1 SEHNR and CDR2 FQNEAQ (reference sequence). Trimming shortened V by 11 bases and J by 4 bases, and 18 bases separated the two germline ends. This CDR3 has 14 amino acids. The full variable domain, in which reference TRBV7-9 and TRBJ2-1 provide the parts outside the CDR3, is DTGVSQNPRHKITKRGQNVTFRCDPISEHNRLYWYRQTLGQGPEFLTYFQNEAQLEKSRLLSDRFSAERPKGSFSTLEIQRTEQGDSAMYLCASGPLGGYNEQFFGPGTRLTVL.

The chain uses TRBV5-1 and TRBJ2-2; D is possibly TRBD2 (6 bases). Trimming removed 2 bases at V and 0 bases at J, with 11 bases between. The CDR3 extends over 16 amino acids. Germline CDR1 reads SGHRS; CDR2 reads YFSETQ. This CDR3 reads CASSFFGTPNTGELFF. The CDR3 DNA sequence: TGCGCCAGCAGCTTCTTTGGGACTCCGAACACCGGGGAGCTGTTTTTT.

This clonotype was seen ten or more times. This chain joins TRBV5-6 and TRBJ2-2; weak D call: TRBD1 (5 bases). Trimming removed 4 bases at V and 0 bases at J, with 10 bases between. CDR3 size: 15 residues. Germline V gives CDR1 SGHDT, CDR2 YYEEEE. The CDR3 nucleotides are TGTGCCAGCAGCATAGGACATTCGAACACCGGGGAGCTGTTTTTT. It is translated as CASSIGHSNTGELFF.

This clonotype was counted a few times. The chain uses TRBV4-2 and TRBJ2-1; D call uncertain. The germline V and J ends were trimmed by 0 bases and 3 bases, with 6 bases remaining between them. There are 14 residues in the CDR3. CDR1 is LGHNA, CDR2 YNFKEQ, per germline. The CDR3 bases are TGTGCCAGCAGCCAAGAACGTTTCTACAATGAGCAGTTCTTC. This codes for CASSQERFYNEQFF.

This clonotype was observed many times. The CDR3 DNA follows: TGTGCCAGCACCCTCACCAGGGGGCGAGGGAATGAGCAGTTCTTC. Amino acid sequence: CASTLTRGRGNEQFF. The J gene is TRBJ2-1, the V gene TRBV7-2; 8 bases are a match to TRBD1. With V trimmed by 7 bases and J by 7 bases, 12 bases remained unmatched. The CDR3 sequence is 15 residues long. In germline, CDR1 is SGHTA, CDR2 FQGNSA.

This sequence joins TRBV15 and TRBJ1-5, with 7 bases lining up with TRBD1. CDR1 is LNHNV and CDR2 is YYDKDF in the germline V gene (reference sequence). The CDR3 has 16 residues. V lost 0 bases to trimming and J lost 7 bases; unmatched junction nucleotides: 9. The CDR3 is CATSRDLGQILQPQHF. The CDR3, as DNA: TGTGCCACCAGCAGAGATTTGGGACAGATATTACAGCCCCAGCATTTT.

The J gene is TRBJ1-1, the V gene TRBV4-1; the match to TRBD1 covers 7 bases. Per the germline V gene, CDR1 is MGHRA and CDR2 is YSYEKL. V lost 3 bases, J lost 8 bases, and 6 bases stayed unmatched. CDR3 length: 13 amino acids. The CDR3: CASSQTGMVEAFF. The CDR3 nucleotides are TGCGCCAGCAGCCAGACAGGGATGGTGGAAGCTTTCTTT.

The DNA of the CDR3 is TGTGCCAGCAGCTTTTTAGGTTTGGAGAGTAGCGGAAAATACGAGCAGTACTTC. Translating gives CASSFLGLESSGKYEQYF. V usage is TRBV7-8 and J usage is TRBJ2-7, with a tentative D call TRBD2 (6 bases). Germline V gives CDR1 SGHVS, CDR2 FQNEAQ. This CDR3 has 18 amino acids. Deletions cut 3 bases from V and 4 bases from J, with 25 bases between.

This clonotype appeared a few times. V and J are TRBV12-3 or TRBV12-4 and TRBJ1-1, with D maybe TRBD1 (6 bases). The ends were cut back, 7 bases at V and 4 bases at J, with 19 bases in the middle. This CDR3 is 15 amino acids long. The CDR3 bases are TGTGCCAGCACCTTACAGGGAGTTCAGACCACTGAAGCTTTCTTT. Translated: CASTLQGVQTTEAFF.

The chain employs TRBV24-1 and TRBJ2-1; 10 nucleotides align to TRBD1. J was trimmed by 9 bases and V by 2 bases; bases with no gene match: 6. There are 15 residues in the CDR3. Germline V CDR1 and CDR2: KGHDR, SFDVKD. The chain's CDR3 is CATSDSGQGDPEQFF. The CDR3 nucleotides read TGTGCCACCAGTGATTCAGGACAGGGGGACCCTGAGCAGTTCTTC.

This sequence joins TRBV5-1 and TRBJ1-1; D gene ambiguous. CDR1 SGHRS and CDR2 YFSETQ come from the germline V gene. Trimming removed 0 bases from V and 2 bases from J, with 5 bases in between. The CDR3 runs 13 residues. CDR3 sequence reads: CASSLGFNTEAFF. The DNA for the CDR3 is TGCGCCAGCAGCTTGGGGTTTAACACTGAAGCTTTCTTT.

The chain employs TRBV3-1 and TRBJ2-5; D remains ambiguous. Trimming removed 4 bases at V and 10 bases at J, with 10 bases between. This CDR3 is 11 amino acids long. Germline CDR1 and CDR2: LGHDT and YNNKEL (reference sequence). The CDR3 DNA reads as TGTGCCAGCAGCCTCTCATGGGGCCAGTACTTC. Translated: CASSLSWGQYF.

This clonotype was observed a few times. This chain links TRBV7-7 with TRBJ2-1, with 14 nucleotides matching TRBD2. CDR3 length: 17 residues. CDR1 is SSHAT and CDR2 is FNYEAQ in the germline V gene (reference sequence). With V trimmed by 5 bases and J by 8 bases, 11 bases remained unmatched. As DNA, the CDR3 is TGTGCCAGCAGCCCTTCCTTGACTAGCGGGGGGGTGGATGAGCAGTTCTTC. It yields the protein CASSPSLTSGGVDEQFF.

This clonotype has more than one count but fewer than ten. The V call is TRBV4-2, the J call TRBJ2-5; TRBD2 might be the D (6 bases). The CDR3 runs to 15 residues. Looked up from germline, CDR1 is LGHNA and CDR2 is YNFKEQ. Trimming cost V 0 bases and J 5 bases, with 13 bases left between them. The CDR3 nucleotides are TGTGCCAGCAGCCAAGATTTTGGAGGGTTGGAGACCCAGTACTTC. It yields the protein CASSQDFGGLETQYF.